This entry features one T cell receptor (beta chain) sequence. Its antigen remains unknown. These data belong to a study of lymphopenia after photon versus proton radiotherapy. Study observations and caveats: Photon-treated patients lost naive T cells and TCR diversity; proton-treated stayed stable. Better survival with proton therapy was suggested as possible, not demonstrated. Post-nadir TCR diversity decline inversely tracked overall survival among those who died.

Sequencing was performed with immunoSEQ multiplex PCR; in TCRdb, only in-frame clones are kept and a portion is missing. The sample carries about 30,000 clones, approximately 95% recorded once. The sequencing used peripheral blood, collected from a patient treated with photon-based radiotherapy. The receptor's source is a woman aged 45-65 years with cholangiocarcinoma.

The CDR3 sequence is CASSPLAGGPNYGYTF. DNA for the CDR3: TGCGCCAGCAGCCCGCTGGCTGGGGGCCCTAACTATGGCTACACCTTC. The J gene is TRBJ1-2, the V gene TRBV5-1; D is perhaps TRBD1 (6 bases). The CDR3 has 16 amino acids. Trimming pared 4 bases from V and 0 bases from J, leaving 16 bases between. Germline values: CDR1 SGHRS, CDR2 YFSETQ.